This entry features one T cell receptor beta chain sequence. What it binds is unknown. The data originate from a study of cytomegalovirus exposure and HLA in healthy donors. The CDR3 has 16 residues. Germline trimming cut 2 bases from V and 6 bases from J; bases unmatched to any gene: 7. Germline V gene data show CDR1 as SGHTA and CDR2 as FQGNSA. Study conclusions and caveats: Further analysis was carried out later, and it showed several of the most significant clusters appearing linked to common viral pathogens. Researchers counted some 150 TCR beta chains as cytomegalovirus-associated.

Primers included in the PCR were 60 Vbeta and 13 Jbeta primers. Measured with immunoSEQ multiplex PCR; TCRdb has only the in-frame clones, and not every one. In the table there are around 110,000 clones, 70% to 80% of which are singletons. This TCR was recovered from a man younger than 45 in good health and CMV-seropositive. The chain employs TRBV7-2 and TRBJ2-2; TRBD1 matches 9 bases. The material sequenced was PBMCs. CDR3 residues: CASSLNRGRLAGELFF. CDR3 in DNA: TGTGCCAGCAGCTTAAACAGGGGGCGCTTAGCCGGGGAGCTGTTTTTT.